This T cell receptor (beta chain) was sequenced in a study of blood T cell repertoires in COVID-19. For the study at large: COVID-19 samples collected from the United States, Italy and Spain covered acute and convalescent phases. Sample material is recorded as cDNA or gDNA derived from T cells, B-cell-depleted T cells, or PBMCs.

The CDR3 is made up of 14 amino acids. Germline V gene data show CDR1 as SNHLY and CDR2 as FYNNEI. The V and J ends lost 6 bases and 10 bases, in that order; junction bases with no gene match: 8. Followed over time, Seattle patients had been enrolled while infection was active. The data were produced by immunoSEQ multiplex PCR, yet TCRdb's version contains in-frame clones alone and is incomplete. The repertoire includes about 68,000 clones, 91% of them detected once, and roughly 7.3% sits in the top ten. The sample was peripheral blood. This clonotype originated in a man aged 35 to 55 with COVID-19, enrolled during active disease. The chain is built from TRBV2 and TRBJ1-6; 8 bases are a match to TRBD1. CDR3 DNA: TGTGCCAGCAGCGTCCTGGACAGGGAATCACCCCTCCACTTT. Residues: CASSVLDRESPLHF.